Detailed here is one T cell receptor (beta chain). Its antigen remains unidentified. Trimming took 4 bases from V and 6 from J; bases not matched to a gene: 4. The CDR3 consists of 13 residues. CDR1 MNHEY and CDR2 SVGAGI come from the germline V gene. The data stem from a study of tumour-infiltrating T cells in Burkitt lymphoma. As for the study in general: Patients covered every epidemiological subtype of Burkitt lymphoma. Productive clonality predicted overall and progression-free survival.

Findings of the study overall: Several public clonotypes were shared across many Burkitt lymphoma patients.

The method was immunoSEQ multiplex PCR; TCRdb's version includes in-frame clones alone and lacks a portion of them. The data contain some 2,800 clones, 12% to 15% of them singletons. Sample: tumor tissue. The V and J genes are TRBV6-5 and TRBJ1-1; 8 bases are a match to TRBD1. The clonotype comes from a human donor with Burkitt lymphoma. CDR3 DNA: TGTGCCAGCAGTTGGGTACAGGGGGCTGAAGCTTTCTTT. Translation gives CASSWVQGAEAFF.